This is a list of T cell receptor beta chains from one sample in a study of tumor-infiltrating lymphocytes in primary liver carcinoma. TCRdb processed the multiplex PCR reads anew with MiXCR; each CDR3 protein has one entry. The table shows approximately 120,000 distinct CDR3 sequences, with under 65% occurring only once. Sample: liver tumor tissue from sampling region 3. Receptors were obtained from a woman aged 60-75 years with primary liver carcinoma and hepatitis B virus infection. The CDR3 runs from the conserved cysteine through the conserved F or W. D genes are given only for firm matches. Size is stated for part of the rows, as once, few or many counts, or as a class when the clone is expanded.

v_gene,j_gene,abundance,d_gene,CDR3aa,CDR3nt
TRBV7-9,TRBJ2-1,.,.,CASNFGNNGEQFF,TGTGCCAGCAACTTCGGCAATAATGGTGAGCAGTTCTTC
TRBV30,TRBJ1-1,few,.,CAWMDGGRSVETFF,TGTGCCTGGATGGATGGGGGGCGTTCGGTTGAAACTTTCTTT
TRBV11-3,TRBJ2-3,.,TRBD1,CAISSSGTGSKYF,TGTGCCATCAGCTCATCGGGGACAGGAAGCAAGTATTTT
TRBV4-2,TRBJ1-1,.,.,CASSPLEGRRGTEAFF,TGTGCCAGCAGCCCATTGGAAGGTCGGAGGGGCACTGAAGCCTTCTTT
TRBV11-3,TRBJ2-1,few,TRBD2,CISSLGTSGKLEQFF,TGTATCAGTAGCTTAGGGACTAGCGGGAAGCTTGAGCAGTTCTTC
TRBV5-1,TRBJ1-4,.,.,CASSLQGGGNEKLFF,TGCGCCAGCAGCTTGCAGGGAGGAGGGAATGAAAAACTGTTTTTT
TRBV11-2,TRBJ2-7,.,.,CASSPRTDSHEQYF,TGTGCCAGCAGCCCCCGGACAGACTCCCACGAGCAGTACTTC
TRBV19,TRBJ1-3,.,.,CAISFTGNTIYF,TGTGCCATTAGTTTTACTGGAAACACCATATATTTT
TRBV6-6,TRBJ2-7,many,TRBD2,CASSTAGAGYEQYF,TGTGCCAGCAGTACAGCGGGAGCGGGCTACGAGCAGTACTTC
TRBV11-3,TRBJ2-1,once,.,CARSLSVRTLRNDQFF,TGTGCCAGGAGCTTAAGTGTCAGAACTCTGAGGAATGACCAGTTCTTC
TRBV7-8,TRBJ2-1,.,TRBD2,CASSTWGTSGGDEQFF,TGTGCCAGCAGCACCTGGGGGACTAGCGGGGGTGATGAGCAGTTCTTC
TRBV10-3,TRBJ2-1,few,.,CVNNSANEQFF,TGTGTCAACAATTCGGCCAATGAGCAGTTCTTC
TRBV6-2/TRBV6-3,TRBJ2-3,many,.,CGRTDTQYF,TGTGGACGGACAGATACGCAGTATTTT
TRBV11-2,TRBJ2-3,.,.,CASSLVMRRRSTDTQYF,TGTGCCAGCAGTTTAGTAATGCGGAGAAGGAGTACAGATACGCAGTATTTT
TRBV28,TRBJ2-4,.,TRBD2,CASAGARAKNIQYF,TGTGCCAGTGCGGGAGCCCGCGCCAAAAACATTCAGTACTTC
TRBV10-3,TRBJ1-1,many,TRBD1,CAIRADRLNTEAFF,TGTGCCATCAGGGCGGACAGGTTGAACACTGAAGCTTTCTTT
TRBV12-3/TRBV12-4,TRBJ1-5,many,.,CASRVGNQPQHF,TGTGCCAGCAGGGTGGGCAATCAGCCCCAGCATTTT
TRBV5-1,TRBJ2-1,.,TRBD2,CAGSFRVIAGGSTEQFF,TGCGCCGGCAGCTTCAGGGTTATCGCGGGAGGCAGCACTGAACAGTTCTTC
TRBV16,TRBJ2-7,.,TRBD1,CASSSTGTAYERYF,TGTGCCAGCAGCTCAACCGGGACAGCCTACGAGCGGTACTTC
TRBV5-1,TRBJ2-2,.,TRBD2,CASSLGSGPNTGELFF,TGCGCCAGCAGCTTGGGTAGCGGGCCGAACACCGGGGAGCTGTTTTTT
TRBV11-2,TRBJ1-3,.,.,CASARGGTMDF,TGTGCCAGCGCCCGTGGTGGCACCATGGATTTT
TRBV28,TRBJ1-5,.,TRBD1,CASSGGQGGIWNQPQHF,TGTGCCAGCAGTGGGGGACAGGGAGGGATTTGGAATCAGCCCCAGCATTTT
TRBV11-3,TRBJ2-3,.,TRBD2,CARSSRTSPDTQYF,TGTGCCAGAAGCTCTCGGACTAGCCCAGATACGCAGTATTTT
TRBV11-2,TRBJ2-3,.,TRBD2,CTSSLFLGTSGSTQYF,TGTACCAGTAGCTTATTTCTGGGGACTAGCGGGAGTACGCAGTATTTT
TRBV5-1,TRBJ1-1,.,.,CPRSAGGGRNTEAFF,TGCCCCCGCAGCGCCGGGGGAGGGAGGAACACTGAAGCTTTCTTT
TRBV6-1,TRBJ2-2,many,.,CASSEQKAGELFF,TGTGCCAGCAGTGAACAGAAGGCCGGGGAGCTGTTTTTT
TRBV5-1,TRBJ2-3,.,.,CASSSRRGADTQYF,TGCGCCAGCAGCTCCCGTCGGGGCGCAGATACGCAGTATTTT
TRBV29-1,TRBJ1-2,many,TRBD1,CSGSGTGVGYGYTF,TGCAGCGGATCCGGGACAGGGGTTGGCTATGGCTACACCTTC